This T cell receptor (beta chain) was recorded in a study of T cells in Graves' hyperthyroidism and ophthalmopathy. General study findings and limits: Most thyroid clonotypes that were expanded above 0.001 also turned up in blood.

Turning to this clonotype: Its antigen remains unidentified.

Clinical symptoms, serum thyroxine and TRAb, thyroid ultrasound and orbital computed tomography together formed the diagnostic basis. RNA transcripts gave rise to amplified TCR beta CDR3 regions. First-round RT-PCR with HTBI primers amplified the TCR CDR3 region. TCRdb fed the multiplex PCR reads into MiXCR, producing one record per CDR3 protein. This sample has hundreds of thousands of distinct CDR3 sequences, with around 20% found just once. This CDR3 spans 14 amino acids. In germline, CDR1 is LNHDA, CDR2 SQIVND (reference sequence). Trimming shortened V by 6 bases and J by 5 bases, and 16 bases separated the two germline ends.

The sequenced sample was blood. The source is a woman between 50 and 59 years old with Graves' hyperthyroidism that later progressed to Graves' ophthalmopathy. V is TRBV19 and J is TRBJ1-1, with a weak D call TRBD1 (6 bases). The CDR3 DNA reads as TGTGCCAGTAGGAAACCAGGGGTGGGGACTGAAGCTTTCTTT. Residues: CASRKPGVGTEAFF.